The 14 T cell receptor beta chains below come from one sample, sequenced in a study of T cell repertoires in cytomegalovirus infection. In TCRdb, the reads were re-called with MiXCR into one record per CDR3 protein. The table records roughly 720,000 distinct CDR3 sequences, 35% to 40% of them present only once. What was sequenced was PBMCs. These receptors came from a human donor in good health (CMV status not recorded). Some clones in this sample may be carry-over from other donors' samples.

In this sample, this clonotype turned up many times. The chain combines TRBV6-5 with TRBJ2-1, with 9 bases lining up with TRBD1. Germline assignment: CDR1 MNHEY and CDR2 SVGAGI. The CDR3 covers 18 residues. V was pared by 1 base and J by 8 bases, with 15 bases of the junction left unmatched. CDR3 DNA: TGTGCCAGCAGTTACTTATTTGACACCGGGACAGGGATCGATGAGCAGTTCTTC. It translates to CASSYLFDTGTGIDEQFF.

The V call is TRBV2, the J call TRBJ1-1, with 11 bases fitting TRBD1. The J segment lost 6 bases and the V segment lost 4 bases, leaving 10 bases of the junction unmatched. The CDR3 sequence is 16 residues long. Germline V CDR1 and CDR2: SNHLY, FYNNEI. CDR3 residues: CASSVGTGGGVPEAFF. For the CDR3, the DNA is TGTGCCAGCAGTGTTGGGACAGGGGGGGGGGTACCTGAAGCTTTCTTT.

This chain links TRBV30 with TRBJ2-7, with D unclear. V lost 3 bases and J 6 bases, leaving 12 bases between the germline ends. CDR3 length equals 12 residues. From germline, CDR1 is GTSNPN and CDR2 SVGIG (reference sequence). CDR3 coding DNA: TGTGCCTGGAGCCTGTTCATTGGCGAGCAGTACTTC. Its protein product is CAWSLFIGEQYF.

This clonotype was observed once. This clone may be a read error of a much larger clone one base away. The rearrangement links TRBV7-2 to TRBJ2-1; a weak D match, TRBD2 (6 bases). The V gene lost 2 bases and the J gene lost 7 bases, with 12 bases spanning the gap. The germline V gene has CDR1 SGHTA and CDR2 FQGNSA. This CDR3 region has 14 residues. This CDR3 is CASSLLAATNEQFF. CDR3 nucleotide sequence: TGTGCCAGCAGCTTATTAGCGGCAACTAATGAGCAGTTCTTC.

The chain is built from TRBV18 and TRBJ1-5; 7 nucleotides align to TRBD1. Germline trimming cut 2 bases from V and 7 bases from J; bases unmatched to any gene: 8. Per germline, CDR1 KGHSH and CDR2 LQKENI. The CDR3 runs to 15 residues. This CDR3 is CASSPVTGQGQPQHF. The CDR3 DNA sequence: TGTGCCAGCTCACCAGTGACAGGGCAAGGACAGCCCCAGCATTTT. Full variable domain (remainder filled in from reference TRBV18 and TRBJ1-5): NAGVMQNPRHLVRRRGQEARLRCSPMKGHSHVYWYRQLPEEGLKFMVYLQKENIIDESGMPKERFSAEFPKEGPSILRIQQVVRGDSAAYFCASSPVTGQGQPQHFGDGTRLSIL.

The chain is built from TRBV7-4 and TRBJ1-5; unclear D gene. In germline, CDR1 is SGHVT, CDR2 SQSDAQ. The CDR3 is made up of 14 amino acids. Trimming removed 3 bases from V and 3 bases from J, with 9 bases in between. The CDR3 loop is CASSLVTDNQPQHF. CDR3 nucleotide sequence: TGTGCCAGCAGCTTGGTGACGGACAATCAGCCCCAGCATTTT. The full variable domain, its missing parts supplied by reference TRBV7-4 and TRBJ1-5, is GAGVSQSPRYKVAKRGRDVALRCDSISGHVTLYWYRQTLGQGSEVLTYSQSDAQRDKSGRPSGRFSAERPERSVSTLKIQRTEQGDSAVYLCASSLVTDNQPQHFGDGTRLSIL.

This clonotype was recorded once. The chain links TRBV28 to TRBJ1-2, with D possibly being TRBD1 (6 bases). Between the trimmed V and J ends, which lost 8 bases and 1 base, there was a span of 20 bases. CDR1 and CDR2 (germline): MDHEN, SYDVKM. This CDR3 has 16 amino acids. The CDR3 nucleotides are TGTGCCAGCGGCCGGGACACCGGATTGATTAACTATGGCTACACCTTC. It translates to CASGRDTGLINYGYTF.

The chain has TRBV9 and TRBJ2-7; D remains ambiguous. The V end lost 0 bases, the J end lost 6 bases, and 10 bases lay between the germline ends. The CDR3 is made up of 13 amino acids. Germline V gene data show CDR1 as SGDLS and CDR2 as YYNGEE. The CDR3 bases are TGTGCCAGCAGCGTAGCCCTCTCCGCCGAGCAGTACTTC. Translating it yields CASSVALSAEQYF.

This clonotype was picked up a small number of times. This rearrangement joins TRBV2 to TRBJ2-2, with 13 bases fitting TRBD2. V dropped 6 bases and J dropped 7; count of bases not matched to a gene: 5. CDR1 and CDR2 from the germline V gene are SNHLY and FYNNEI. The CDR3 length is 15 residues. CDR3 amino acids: CASRRTSGSGGELFF. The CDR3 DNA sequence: TGTGCCAGCAGAAGGACTAGCGGGAGTGGCGGGGAGCTGTTTTTT.

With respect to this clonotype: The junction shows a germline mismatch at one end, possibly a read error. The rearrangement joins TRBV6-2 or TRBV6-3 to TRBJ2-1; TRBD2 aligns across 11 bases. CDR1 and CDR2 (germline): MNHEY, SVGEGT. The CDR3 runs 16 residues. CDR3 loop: CASRAIGTSGYNERFF. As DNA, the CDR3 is TGTGCCAGCAGAGCTATCGGGACTAGCGGTTACAATGAGCGGTTCTTC.

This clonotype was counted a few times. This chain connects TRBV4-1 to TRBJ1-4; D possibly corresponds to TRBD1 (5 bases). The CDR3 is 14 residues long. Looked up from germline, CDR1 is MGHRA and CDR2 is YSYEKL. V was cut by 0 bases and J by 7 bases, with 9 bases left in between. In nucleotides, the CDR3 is TGCGCCAGCAGCCAAGATGCGGGACGTGAAAAACTGTTTTTT. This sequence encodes CASSQDAGREKLFF.

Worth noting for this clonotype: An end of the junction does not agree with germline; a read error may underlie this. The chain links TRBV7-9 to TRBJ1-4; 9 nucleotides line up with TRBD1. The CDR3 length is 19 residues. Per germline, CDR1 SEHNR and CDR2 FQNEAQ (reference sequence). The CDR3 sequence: CASSSRNVPGQGSNEELFF. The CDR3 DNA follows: TGTGCCAGCAGCTCCCGAAATGTCCCGGGACAGGGTTCTAATGAAGAACTGTTTTTT.

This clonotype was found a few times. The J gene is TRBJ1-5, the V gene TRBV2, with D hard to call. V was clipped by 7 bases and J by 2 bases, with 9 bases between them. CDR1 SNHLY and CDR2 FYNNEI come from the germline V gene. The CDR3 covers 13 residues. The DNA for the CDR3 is TGTGCCAGCACTGGGTGGGGCAATCAGCCCCAGCATTTT. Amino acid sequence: CASTGWGNQPQHF.

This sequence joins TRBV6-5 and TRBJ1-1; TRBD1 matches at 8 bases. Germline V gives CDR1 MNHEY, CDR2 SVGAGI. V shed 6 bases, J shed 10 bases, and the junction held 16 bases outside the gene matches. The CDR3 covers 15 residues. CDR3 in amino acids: CASRTTSTGERGAFF. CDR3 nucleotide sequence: TGTGCCAGCAGGACAACCTCGACAGGGGAACGCGGAGCTTTCTTT.